The T cell receptor beta chain described here comes from a study of cytomegalovirus exposure and HLA in healthy donors. Findings of the study overall: The study flagged 150 to 200 TCR beta chains as cytomegalovirus-associated. In a later analysis, at a false discovery rate of 0.05, over 15,000 TCR beta sequences were associated with HLA alleles. Most subjects had HLA-A and HLA-B alleles reportedly predicted accurately by TCR beta sequences.

13 Jbeta primers and 60 Vbeta primers were used for the PCR. Clones were read by immunoSEQ multiplex PCR, and TCRdb kept only the in-frame ones, dropping some. The table records about 160,000 clones, about 80% of them present only once. Germline CDR1 reads MNHEY; CDR2 reads SVGAGI. The V and J ends lost 6 bases and 2 bases, in that order; junction bases with no gene match: 2. The CDR3 is made up of 13 amino acids. This clone has only a few counts. Its antigen is unidentified. This TCR derives from a woman aged 40 to 50 in good health and CMV-seronegative. The chain combines TRBV6-5 with TRBJ2-3; 7 positions match TRBD1. Sequences were obtained from PBMCs. The CDR3 loop is CASRGQITDTQYF. The CDR3 bases are TGTGCCAGCAGGGGACAGATCACAGATACGCAGTATTTT.